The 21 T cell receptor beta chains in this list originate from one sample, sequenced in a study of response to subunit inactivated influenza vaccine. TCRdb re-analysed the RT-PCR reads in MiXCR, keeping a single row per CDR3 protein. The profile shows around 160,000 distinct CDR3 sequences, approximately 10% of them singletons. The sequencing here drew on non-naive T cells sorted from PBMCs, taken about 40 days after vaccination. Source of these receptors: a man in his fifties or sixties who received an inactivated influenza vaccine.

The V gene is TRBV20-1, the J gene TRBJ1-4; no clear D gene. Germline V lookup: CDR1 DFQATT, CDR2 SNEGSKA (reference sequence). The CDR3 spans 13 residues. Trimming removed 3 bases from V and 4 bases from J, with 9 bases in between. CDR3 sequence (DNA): TGCAGTGCTAGTGGCAGTAATAATGAAAAACTGTTTTTT. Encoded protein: CSASGSNNEKLFF.

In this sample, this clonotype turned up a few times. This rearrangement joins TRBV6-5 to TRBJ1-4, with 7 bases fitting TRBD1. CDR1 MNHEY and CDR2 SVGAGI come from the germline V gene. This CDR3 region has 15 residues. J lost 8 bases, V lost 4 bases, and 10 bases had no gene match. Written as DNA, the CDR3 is TGTGCCAGCAGTTGGGGTCAGGGGGGTTGGGAAAAACTGTTTTTT. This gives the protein CASSWGQGGWEKLFF.

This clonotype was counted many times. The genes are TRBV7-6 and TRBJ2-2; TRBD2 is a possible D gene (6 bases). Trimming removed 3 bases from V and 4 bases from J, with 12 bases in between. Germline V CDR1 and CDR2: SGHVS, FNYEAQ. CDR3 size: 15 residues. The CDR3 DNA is TGTGCCAGCAGCTTGGGCCAGGGAGGCACCGGGGAGCTGTTTTTT. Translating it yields CASSLGQGGTGELFF. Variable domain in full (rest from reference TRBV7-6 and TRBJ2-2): GAGVSQSPRYKVTKRGQDVALRCDPISGHVSLYWYRQALGQGPEFLTYFNYEAQQDKSGLPNDRFSAERPEGSISTLTIQRTEQRDSAMYRCASSLGQGGTGELFFGEGSRLTVL.

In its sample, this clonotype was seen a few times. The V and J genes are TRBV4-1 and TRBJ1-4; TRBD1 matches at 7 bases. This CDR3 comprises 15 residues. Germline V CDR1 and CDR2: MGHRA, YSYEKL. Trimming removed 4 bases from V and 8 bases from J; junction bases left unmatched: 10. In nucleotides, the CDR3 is TGCGCCAGCAGCCCACTAGACAGGGCTGGGGAAAAACTGTTTTTT. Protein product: CASSPLDRAGEKLFF.

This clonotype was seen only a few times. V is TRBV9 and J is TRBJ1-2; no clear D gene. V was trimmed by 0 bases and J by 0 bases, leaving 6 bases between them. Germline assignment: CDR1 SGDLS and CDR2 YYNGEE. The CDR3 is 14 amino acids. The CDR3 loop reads CASSVESTNYGYTF. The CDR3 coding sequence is TGTGCCAGCAGCGTAGAGTCCACTAACTATGGCTACACCTTC.

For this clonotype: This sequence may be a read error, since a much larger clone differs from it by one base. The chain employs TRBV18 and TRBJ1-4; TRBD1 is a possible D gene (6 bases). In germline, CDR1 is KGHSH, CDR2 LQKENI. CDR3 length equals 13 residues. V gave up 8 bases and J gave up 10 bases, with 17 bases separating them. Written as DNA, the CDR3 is TGTGCCAGCCAGAGGGGGAGAGGTGGAAAACTGTTTTTT. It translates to CASQRGRGGKLFF.

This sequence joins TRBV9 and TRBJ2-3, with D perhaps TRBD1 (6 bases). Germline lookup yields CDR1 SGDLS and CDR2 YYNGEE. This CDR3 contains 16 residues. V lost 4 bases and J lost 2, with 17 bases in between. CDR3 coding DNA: TGTGCCAGCAGCCCCAGACAGGACCTACCCACAGATACGCAGTATTTT. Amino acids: CASSPRQDLPTDTQYF.

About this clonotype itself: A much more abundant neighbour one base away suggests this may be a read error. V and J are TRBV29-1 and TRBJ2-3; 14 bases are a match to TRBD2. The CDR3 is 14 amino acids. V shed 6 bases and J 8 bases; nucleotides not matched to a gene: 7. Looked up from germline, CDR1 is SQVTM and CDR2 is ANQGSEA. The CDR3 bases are TGCAGCGTGACTAGCGGGAGGGCCGCAGCTACGCAGTATTTT. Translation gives CSVTSGRAAATQYF.

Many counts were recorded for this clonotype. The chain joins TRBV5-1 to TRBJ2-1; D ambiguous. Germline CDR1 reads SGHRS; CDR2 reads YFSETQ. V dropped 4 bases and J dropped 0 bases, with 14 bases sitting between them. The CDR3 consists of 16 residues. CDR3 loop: CASSLESRSSYNEQFF. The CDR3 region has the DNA TGCGCCAGCAGCCTGGAATCGAGGAGCTCCTACAATGAGCAGTTCTTC.

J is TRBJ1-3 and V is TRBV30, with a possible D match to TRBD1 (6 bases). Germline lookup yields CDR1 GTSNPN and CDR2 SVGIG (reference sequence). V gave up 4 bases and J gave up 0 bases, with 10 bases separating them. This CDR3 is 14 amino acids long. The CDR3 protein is CAWNQGTSGNTIYF. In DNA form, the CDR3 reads TGTGCCTGGAATCAGGGGACCTCTGGAAACACCATATATTTT. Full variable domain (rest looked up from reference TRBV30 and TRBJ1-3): SQTIHQWPATLVQPVGSPLSLECTVEGTSNPNLYWYRQAAGRGLQLLFYSVGIGQISSEVPQNLSASRPQDRQFILSSKKLLLSDSGFYLCAWNQGTSGNTIYFGEGSWLTVV.

The CDR3 DNA reads as TGTGCCAGCAGCTCCCCGCATCGTCCTTCGAGCACTGAAGCTTTCTTT. Its protein product is CASSSPHRPSSTEAFF. The rearrangement joins TRBV6-2 or TRBV6-3 to TRBJ1-1; no reliable D call. CDR1 MNHEY and CDR2 SVGEGT come from the germline V gene. There are 16 residues in the CDR3. The V end was cut by 6 bases, the J end by 4 bases, with 21 bases between.

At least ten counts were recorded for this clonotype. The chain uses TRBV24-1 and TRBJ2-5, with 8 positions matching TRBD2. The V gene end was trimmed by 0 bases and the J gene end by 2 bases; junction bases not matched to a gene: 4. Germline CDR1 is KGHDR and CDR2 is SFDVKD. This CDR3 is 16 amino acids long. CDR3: CATSDLAGGRQETQYF. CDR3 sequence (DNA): TGTGCCACCAGTGATTTGGCGGGGGGCCGACAAGAGACCCAGTACTTC.

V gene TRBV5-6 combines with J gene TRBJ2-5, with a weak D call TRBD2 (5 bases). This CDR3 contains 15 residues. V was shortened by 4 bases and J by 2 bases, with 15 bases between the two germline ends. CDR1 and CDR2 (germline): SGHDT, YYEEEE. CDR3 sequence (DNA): TGTGCCAGCAGCCTACGGACTGTCTCACAAGAGACCCAGTACTTC. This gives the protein CASSLRTVSQETQYF.

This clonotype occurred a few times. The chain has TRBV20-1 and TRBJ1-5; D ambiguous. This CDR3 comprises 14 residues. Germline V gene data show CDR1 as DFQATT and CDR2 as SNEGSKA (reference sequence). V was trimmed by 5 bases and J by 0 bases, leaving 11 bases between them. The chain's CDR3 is CSAGRDYSNQPQHF. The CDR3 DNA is TGCAGTGCTGGTAGGGATTATAGCAATCAGCCCCAGCATTTT.

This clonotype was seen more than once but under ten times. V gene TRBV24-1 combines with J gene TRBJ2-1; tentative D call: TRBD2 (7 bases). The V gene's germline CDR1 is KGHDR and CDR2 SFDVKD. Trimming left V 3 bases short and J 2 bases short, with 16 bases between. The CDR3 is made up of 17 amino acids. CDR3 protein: CATSDPAAGTPYNEQFF. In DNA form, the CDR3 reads TGTGCCACCAGTGATCCCGCAGCGGGGACACCCTACAATGAGCAGTTCTTC.

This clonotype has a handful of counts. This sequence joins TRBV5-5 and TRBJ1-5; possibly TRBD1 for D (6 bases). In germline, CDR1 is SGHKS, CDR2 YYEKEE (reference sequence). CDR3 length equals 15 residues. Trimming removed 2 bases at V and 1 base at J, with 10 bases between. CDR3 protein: CASSFYQGSNQPQHF. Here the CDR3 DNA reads TGTGCCAGCAGCTTCTACCAGGGGAGCAATCAGCCCCAGCATTTT.

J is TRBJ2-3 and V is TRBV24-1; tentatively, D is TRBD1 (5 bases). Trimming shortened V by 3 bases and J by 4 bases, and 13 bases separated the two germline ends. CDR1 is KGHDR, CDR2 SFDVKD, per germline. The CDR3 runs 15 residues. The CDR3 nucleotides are TGTGCCACCAGTGATACCAAGAGACAGCCAGATACGCAGTATTTT. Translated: CATSDTKRQPDTQYF.

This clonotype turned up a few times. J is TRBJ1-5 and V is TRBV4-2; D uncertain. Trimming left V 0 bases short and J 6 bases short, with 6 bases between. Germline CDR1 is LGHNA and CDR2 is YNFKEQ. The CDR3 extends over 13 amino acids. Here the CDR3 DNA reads TGTGCCAGCAGCCAAGATCTCCCTCAGCCCCAGCATTTT. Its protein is CASSQDLPQPQHF.

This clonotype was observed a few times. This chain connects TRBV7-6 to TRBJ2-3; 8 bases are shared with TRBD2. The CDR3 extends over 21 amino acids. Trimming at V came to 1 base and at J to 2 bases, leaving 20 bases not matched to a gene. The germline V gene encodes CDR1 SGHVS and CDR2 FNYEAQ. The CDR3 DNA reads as TGTGCCAGCAGCTTAGAGGATTTAGGGACTAGTATAGTACCACACACAGATACGCAGTATTTT. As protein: CASSLEDLGTSIVPHTDTQYF. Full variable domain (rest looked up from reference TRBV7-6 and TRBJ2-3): GAGVSQSPRYKVTKRGQDVALRCDPISGHVSLYWYRQALGQGPEFLTYFNYEAQQDKSGLPNDRFSAERPEGSISTLTIQRTEQRDSAMYRCASSLEDLGTSIVPHTDTQYFGPGTRLTVL.

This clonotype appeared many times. The CDR3 spells CASSREGSYEQYF. In DNA form, the CDR3 reads TGCGCCAGCAGCAGGGAGGGTTCCTACGAGCAGTACTTC. The chain has TRBV5-1 and TRBJ2-7; 7 nucleotides line up with TRBD2. The CDR3 is made up of 13 amino acids. Germline-derived CDR1 and CDR2 are SGHRS and YFSETQ. Unmatched junction bases numbered 2, after V lost 4 bases and J lost 1 base.

The CDR3 is CASSLESATPTDTQYF. CDR3 DNA: TGCGCCAGCAGCTTGGAATCTGCCACCCCCACAGATACGCAGTATTTT. This sequence joins TRBV5-1 and TRBJ2-3; D is unclear. Looked up from germline, CDR1 is SGHRS and CDR2 is YFSETQ. Trimming shortened V by 0 bases and J by 2 bases, and 13 bases separated the two germline ends. The CDR3 length is 16 residues.